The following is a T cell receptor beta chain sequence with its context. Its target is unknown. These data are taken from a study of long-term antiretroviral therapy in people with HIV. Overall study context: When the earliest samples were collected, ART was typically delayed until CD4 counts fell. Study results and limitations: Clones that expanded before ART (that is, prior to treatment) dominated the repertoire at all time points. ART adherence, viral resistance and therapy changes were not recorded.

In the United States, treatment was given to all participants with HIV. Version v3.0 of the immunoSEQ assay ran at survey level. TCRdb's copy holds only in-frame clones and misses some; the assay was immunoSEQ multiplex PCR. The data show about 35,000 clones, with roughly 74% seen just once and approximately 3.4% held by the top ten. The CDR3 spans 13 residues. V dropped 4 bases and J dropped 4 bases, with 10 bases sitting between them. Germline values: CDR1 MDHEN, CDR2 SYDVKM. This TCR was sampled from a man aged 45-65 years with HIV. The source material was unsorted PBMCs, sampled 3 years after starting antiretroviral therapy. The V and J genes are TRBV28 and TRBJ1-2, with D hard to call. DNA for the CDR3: TGTGCCAGCAGTTCCCCGGTTCTCTATGGCTACACCTTC. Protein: CASSSPVLYGYTF.